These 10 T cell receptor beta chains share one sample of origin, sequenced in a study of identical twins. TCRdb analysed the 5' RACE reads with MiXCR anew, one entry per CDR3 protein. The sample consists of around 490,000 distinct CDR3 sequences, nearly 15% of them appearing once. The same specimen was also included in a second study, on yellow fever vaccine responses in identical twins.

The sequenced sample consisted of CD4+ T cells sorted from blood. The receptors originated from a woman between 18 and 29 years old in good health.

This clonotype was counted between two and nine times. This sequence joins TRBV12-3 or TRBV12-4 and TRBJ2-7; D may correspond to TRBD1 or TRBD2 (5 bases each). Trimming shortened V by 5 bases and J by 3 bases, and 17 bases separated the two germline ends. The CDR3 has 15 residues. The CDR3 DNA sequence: TGTGCCAGCAGTCCCCCGGGGCTAGTCTTCTACGAGCAGTACTTC. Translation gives CASSPPGLVFYEQYF.

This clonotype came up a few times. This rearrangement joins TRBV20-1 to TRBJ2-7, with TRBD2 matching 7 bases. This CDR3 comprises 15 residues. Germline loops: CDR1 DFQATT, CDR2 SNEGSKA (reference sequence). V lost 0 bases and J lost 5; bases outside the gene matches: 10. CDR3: CSARDYGGGRDEQYV. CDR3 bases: TGCAGTGCTAGAGATTATGGCGGGGGAAGAGACGAGCAGTACGTC.

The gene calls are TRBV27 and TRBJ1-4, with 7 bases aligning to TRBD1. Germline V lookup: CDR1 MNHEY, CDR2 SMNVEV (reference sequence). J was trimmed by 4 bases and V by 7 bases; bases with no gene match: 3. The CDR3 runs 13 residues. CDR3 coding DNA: TGTGCCAGCACCGACAGGGATAATGAAAAACTGTTTTTT. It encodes CASTDRDNEKLFF.

The DNA of the CDR3 is TGTGCTAGTGGTTTGGTACCAATTACTGAAGCTTTCTTT. Encoded protein: CASGLVPITEAFF. The J gene is TRBJ1-1, the V gene TRBV12-5; D not certain. The germline V and J ends were trimmed by 0 bases and 5 bases, with 7 bases remaining between them. This CDR3 spans 13 amino acids. The germline CDR1 and CDR2 sequences are LGHNT and FRNRAP.

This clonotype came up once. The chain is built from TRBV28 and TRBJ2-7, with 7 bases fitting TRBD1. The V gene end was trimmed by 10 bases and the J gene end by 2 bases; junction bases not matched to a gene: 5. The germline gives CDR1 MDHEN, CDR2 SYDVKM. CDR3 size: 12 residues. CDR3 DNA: TGTGCCACCCGGGACAGAGCCTACGAGCAGTACTTC. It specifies CATRDRAYEQYF.

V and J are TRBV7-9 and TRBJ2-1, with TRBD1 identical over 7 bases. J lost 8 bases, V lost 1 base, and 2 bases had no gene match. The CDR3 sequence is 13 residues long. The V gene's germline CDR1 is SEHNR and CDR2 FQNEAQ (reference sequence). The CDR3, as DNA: TGTGCCAGCAGCTTAGAGGGGGCCTATGAGCAGTTCTTC. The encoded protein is CASSLEGAYEQFF.

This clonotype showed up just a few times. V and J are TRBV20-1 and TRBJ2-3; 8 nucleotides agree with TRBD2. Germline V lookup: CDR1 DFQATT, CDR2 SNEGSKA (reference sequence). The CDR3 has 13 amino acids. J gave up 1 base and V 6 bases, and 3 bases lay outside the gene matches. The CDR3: CSAAGARTDTQYF. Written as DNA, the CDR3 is TGCAGTGCAGCGGGGGCCCGCACAGATACGCAGTATTTT.

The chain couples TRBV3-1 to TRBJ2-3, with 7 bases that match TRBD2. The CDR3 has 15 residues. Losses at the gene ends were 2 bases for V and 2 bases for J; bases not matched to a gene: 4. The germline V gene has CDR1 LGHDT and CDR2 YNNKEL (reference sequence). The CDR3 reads CASSQLAENTDTQYF. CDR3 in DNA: TGTGCCAGCAGCCAACTAGCGGAGAACACAGATACGCAGTATTTT.

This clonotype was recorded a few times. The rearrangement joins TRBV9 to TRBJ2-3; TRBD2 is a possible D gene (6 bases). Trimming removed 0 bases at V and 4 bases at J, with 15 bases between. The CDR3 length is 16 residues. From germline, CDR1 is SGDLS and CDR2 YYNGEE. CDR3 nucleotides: TGTGCCAGCAGCGTAGCCGGGGGACTCTCCCCAGATACGCAGTATTTT. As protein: CASSVAGGLSPDTQYF.

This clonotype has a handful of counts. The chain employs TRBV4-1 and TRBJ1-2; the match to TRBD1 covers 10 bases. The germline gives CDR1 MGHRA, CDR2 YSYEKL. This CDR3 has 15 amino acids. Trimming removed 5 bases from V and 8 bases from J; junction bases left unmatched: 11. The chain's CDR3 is CASSGKTGGLEGYTF. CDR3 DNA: TGCGCCAGCAGCGGGAAGACAGGGGGCTTGGAGGGCTACACCTTC.